This T cell receptor beta chain appears in the sequencing data of a study of Ad26.COV2.S vaccination and SARS-CoV-2 variants. Study background: Once or twice, 56 days apart, Ad26.COV2.S was delivered intramuscularly. Findings and limits, study-wide: Spike-specific TCR breadth was greater in vaccine than placebo recipients.

Indicated treatment: 19 received Ad26.COV2.S at low or high dose, single or two shots; several received placebo; per-sample allocation not given. Sampling took place 63 days after the first vaccine or placebo injection. As its vector, the vaccine had Ad26, which expressed Wuhan-strain SARS-CoV-2 spike. On this clone itself: The antigen is undetermined.

Per the germline V gene, CDR1 is MNHEY and CDR2 is SVGAGI. Trimming removed 6 bases from V and 4 bases from J; junction bases left unmatched: 5. This CDR3 is 15 amino acids long. Sequencing used immunoSEQ multiplex PCR; TCRdb keeps in-frame clones, though not all of them. The sample lists about 450,000 clones, 89% occurring once. The chain carries TRBV6-5 and TRBJ2-1; 11 positions agree with TRBD2. Sequenced material: peripheral blood, taken in a trial of Ad26.COV2.S vaccine versus placebo. This sequence was found in a person aged 18-65 years who received the Ad26.COV2.S COVID-19 vaccine or a placebo. The CDR3: CASRRTSGSYNEQFF. In DNA, the CDR3 is TGTGCCAGCAGACGAACTAGCGGGAGTTACAATGAGCAGTTCTTC.